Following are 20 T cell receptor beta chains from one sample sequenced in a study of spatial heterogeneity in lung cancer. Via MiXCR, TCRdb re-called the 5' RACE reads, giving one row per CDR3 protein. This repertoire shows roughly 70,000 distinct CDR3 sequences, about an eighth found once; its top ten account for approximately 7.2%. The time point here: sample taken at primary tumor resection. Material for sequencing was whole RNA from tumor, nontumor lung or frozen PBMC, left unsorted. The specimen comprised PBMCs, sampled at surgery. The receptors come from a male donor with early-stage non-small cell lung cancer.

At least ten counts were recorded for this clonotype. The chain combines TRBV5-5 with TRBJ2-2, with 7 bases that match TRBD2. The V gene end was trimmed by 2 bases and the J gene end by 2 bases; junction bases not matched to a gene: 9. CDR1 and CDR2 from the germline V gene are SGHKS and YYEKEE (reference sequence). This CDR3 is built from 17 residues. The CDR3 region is CASSLMGLAENTGELFF. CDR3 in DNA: TGTGCCAGCAGCTTAATGGGGCTAGCGGAAAACACCGGGGAGCTGTTTTTT.

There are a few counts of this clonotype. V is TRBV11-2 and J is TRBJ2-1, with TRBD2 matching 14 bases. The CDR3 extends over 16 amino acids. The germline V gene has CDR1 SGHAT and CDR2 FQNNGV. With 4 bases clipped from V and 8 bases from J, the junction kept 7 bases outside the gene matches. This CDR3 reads CASSSRLAGGRDEQFF. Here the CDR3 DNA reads TGTGCCAGCAGCTCCCGACTAGCGGGAGGGCGGGATGAGCAGTTCTTC.

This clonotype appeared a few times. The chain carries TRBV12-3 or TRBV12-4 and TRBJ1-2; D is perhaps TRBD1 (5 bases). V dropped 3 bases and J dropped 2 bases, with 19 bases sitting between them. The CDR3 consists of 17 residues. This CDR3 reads CASSFSGRVVPNYGYTF. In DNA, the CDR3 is TGTGCCAGCAGTTTTAGTGGCAGGGTTGTTCCCAACTATGGCTACACCTTC.

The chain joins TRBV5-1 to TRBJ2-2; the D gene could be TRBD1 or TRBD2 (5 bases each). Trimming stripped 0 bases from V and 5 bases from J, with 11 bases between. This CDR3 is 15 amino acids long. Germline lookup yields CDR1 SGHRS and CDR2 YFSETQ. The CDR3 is CASSLEGPETGELFF. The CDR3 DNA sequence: TGCGCCAGCAGCTTGGAGGGACCAGAAACCGGGGAGCTGTTTTTT.

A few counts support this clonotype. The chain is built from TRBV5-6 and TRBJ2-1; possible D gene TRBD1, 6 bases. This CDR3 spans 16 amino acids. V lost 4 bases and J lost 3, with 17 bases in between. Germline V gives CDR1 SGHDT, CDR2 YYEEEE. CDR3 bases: TGTGCCAGCAGCGGGATGCTACAGGGAGTCTACAATGAGCAGTTCTTC. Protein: CASSGMLQGVYNEQFF.

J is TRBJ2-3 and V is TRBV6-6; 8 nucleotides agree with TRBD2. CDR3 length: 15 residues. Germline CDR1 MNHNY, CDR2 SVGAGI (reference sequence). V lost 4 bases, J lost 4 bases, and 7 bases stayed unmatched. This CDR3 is CASSFEAGVADTQYF. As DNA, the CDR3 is TGTGCCAGCAGTTTTGAAGCGGGAGTAGCAGATACGCAGTATTTT.

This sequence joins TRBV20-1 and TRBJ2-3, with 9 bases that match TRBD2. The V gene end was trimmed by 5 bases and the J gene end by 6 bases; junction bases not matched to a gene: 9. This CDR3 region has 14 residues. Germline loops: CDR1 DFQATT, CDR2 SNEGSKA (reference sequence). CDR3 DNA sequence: TGCAGTGCTTTTAGCGGGAGCAATAGGGATACGCAGTATTTT. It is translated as CSAFSGSNRDTQYF.

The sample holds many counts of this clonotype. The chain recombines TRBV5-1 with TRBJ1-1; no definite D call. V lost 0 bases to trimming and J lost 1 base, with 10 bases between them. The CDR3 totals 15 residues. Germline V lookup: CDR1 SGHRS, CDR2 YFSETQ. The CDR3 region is CASSLGASPNTEAFF. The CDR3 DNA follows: TGCGCCAGCAGCTTGGGGGCATCACCGAACACTGAAGCTTTCTTT.

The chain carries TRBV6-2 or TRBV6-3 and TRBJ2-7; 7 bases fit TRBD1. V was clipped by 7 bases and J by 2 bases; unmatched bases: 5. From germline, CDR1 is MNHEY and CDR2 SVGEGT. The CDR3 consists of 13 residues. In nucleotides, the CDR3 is TGTGCCAGCATGCCCGGGACAGCCTACGAGCAGTACTTC. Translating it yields CASMPGTAYEQYF.

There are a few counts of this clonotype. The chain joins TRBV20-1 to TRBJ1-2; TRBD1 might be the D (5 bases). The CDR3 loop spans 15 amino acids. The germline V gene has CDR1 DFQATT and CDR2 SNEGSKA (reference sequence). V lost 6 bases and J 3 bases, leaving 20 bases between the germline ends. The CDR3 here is CSAPSGAGGDYGYTF. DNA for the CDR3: TGCAGTGCACCGAGCGGGGCTGGAGGGGACTATGGCTACACCTTC.

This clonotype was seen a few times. As DNA, the CDR3 is TGCAGTGCTAGAGTTAGCAATCAGCCCCAGCATTTT. Protein product: CSARVSNQPQHF. V gene TRBV20-1 combines with J gene TRBJ1-5, with D hard to call. Looked up from germline, CDR1 is DFQATT and CDR2 is SNEGSKA (reference sequence). The CDR3 length is 12 residues. Deletions cut 1 base from V and 0 bases from J, with 1 base between.

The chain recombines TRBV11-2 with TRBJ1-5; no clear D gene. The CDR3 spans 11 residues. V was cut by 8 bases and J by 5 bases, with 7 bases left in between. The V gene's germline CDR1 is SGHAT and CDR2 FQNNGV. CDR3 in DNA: TGTGCCAGCGGCGACTATCAGCCCCAGCATTTT. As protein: CASGDYQPQHF.

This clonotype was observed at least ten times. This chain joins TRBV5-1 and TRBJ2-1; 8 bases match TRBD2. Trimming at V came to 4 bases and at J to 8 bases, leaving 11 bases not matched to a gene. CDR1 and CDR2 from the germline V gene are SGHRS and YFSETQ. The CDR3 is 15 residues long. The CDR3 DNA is TGCGCCAGCAGCACCGGGACTAGTATAGCGGATGAGCAGTTCTTC. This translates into CASSTGTSIADEQFF.

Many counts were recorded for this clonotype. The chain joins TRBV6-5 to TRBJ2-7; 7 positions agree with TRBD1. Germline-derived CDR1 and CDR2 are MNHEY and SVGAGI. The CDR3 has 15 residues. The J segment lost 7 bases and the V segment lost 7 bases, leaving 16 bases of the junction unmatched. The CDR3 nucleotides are TGTGCCAGCACTCAAACCGGGACAGATTCATGGGAGCAGTACTTC. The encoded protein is CASTQTGTDSWEQYF.

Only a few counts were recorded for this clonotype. The CDR3 DNA reads TGCGCCAGCAGCTTGGTCGGCAGCTTCTACGAGCAGTACTTC. Protein product: CASSLVGSFYEQYF. The chain couples TRBV5-1 to TRBJ2-7; D is unclear. V lost 0 bases to trimming and J lost 3 bases, with 10 bases between them. This CDR3 has 14 amino acids. Germline CDR1 reads SGHRS; CDR2 reads YFSETQ.

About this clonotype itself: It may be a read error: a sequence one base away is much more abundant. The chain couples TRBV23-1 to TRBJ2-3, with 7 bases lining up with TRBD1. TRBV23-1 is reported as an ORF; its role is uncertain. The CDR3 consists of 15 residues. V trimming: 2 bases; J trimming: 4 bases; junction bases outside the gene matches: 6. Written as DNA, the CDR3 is TGCGCCAGCAGTCAACGGGGACAGCGCTCAGATACGCAGTATTTT. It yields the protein CASSQRGQRSDTQYF.

DNA for the CDR3: TGTGCCAGCAGTTGGGAACAGGGGGGGTCTGGGAACGAGCAGTACTTC. This encodes CASSWEQGGSGNEQYF. This chain uses TRBV6-5 with TRBJ2-7; weak D call: TRBD1 (8 bases). Germline values: CDR1 MNHEY, CDR2 SVGAGI. Between the trimmed V and J ends, which lost 4 bases and 5 bases, there was a span of 21 bases. The CDR3 runs to 16 residues.

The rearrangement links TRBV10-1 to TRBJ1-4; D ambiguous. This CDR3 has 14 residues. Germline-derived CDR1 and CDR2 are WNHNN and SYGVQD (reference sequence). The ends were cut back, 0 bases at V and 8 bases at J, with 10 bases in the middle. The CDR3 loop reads CASSESRTREKLFF. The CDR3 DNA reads TGCGCCAGCAGTGAGTCTCGGACCCGGGAAAAACTGTTTTTT.

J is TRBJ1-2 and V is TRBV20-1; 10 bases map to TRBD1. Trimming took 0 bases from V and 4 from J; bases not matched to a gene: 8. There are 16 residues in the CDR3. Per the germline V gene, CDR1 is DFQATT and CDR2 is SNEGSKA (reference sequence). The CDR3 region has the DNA TGCAGTGCTAGAGATCTGGGACAGGGGACAAGCTATGGCTACACCTTC. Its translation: CSARDLGQGTSYGYTF.

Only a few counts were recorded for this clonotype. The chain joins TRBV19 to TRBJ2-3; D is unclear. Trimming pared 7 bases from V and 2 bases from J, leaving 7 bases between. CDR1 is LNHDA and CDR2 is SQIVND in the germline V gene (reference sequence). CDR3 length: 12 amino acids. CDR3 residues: CASTGSTDTQYF. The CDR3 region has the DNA TGTGCCAGTACCGGCTCCACAGATACGCAGTATTTT. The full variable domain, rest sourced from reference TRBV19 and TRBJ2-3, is DGGITQSPKYLFRKEGQNVTLSCEQNLNHDAMYWYRQDPGQGLRLIYYSQIVNDFQKGDIAEGYSVSREKKESFPLTVTSAQKNPTAFYLCASTGSTDTQYFGPGTRLTVL.